Listed below are T cell receptor beta chains from one sample, sequenced in a study of post-analysis software for immune sequencing data. TCRdb called the PCR reads again in MiXCR, with one record for every CDR3 protein. Here the sample spans 350,000 to 500,000 distinct CDR3 sequences, more than 30% being singletons. What was sequenced was blood. The origin of the receptors is a girl aged 2-15 years with multiple sclerosis. CDR3s include the opening cysteine and the closing phenylalanine or tryptophan. D genes are given only for firm matches. Clone size is given for some rows only: seen once, a few or many times, or a class if the clone is expanded.

V gene	J gene	D gene	clone size	CDR3 protein	CDR3 DNA
TRBV28	TRBJ2-1	-	-	CASTLIRGSSYNEQFF	TGTGCCAGCACCCTAATAAGAGGGAGCTCCTACAATGAGCAGTTCTTC
TRBV12-3/TRBV12-4	TRBJ2-5	-	few	CASSLAEGLQGTQYF	TGTGCCAGCAGTTTAGCGGAGGGGCTTCAAGGGACCCAGTACTTC
TRBV29-1	TRBJ2-7	-	-	CSVETDPGRTSGEQYF	TGCAGCGTTGAGACGGATCCGGGACGAACTTCTGGCGAGCAGTACTTC
TRBV10-3	TRBJ2-1	TRBD2	-	CAISESSSGGINEQFF	TGTGCCATCAGTGAGTCCTCTAGCGGGGGGATCAATGAGCAGTTCTTC
TRBV27	TRBJ2-7	-	few	CASSLGGFGSSEQYF	TGTGCCAGCAGTTTAGGAGGGTTTGGATCCTCCGAGCAGTACTTC
TRBV7-3	TRBJ1-6	-	-	CAGSPGGTGSPLHF	TGTGCCGGCAGCCCAGGCGGCACAGGATCACCCCTCCACTTT
TRBV6-6	TRBJ2-1	TRBD2	-	CASSYSHASGKNEQFF	TGTGCCAGCAGTTACTCGCATGCTAGCGGGAAGAATGAGCAGTTCTTC
TRBV20-1	TRBJ2-1	TRBD1	-	CSASEIAGGSYNEQFF	TGCAGTGCTAGTGAGATTGCAGGGGGCTCCTACAATGAGCAGTTCTTC
TRBV5-5	TRBJ2-5	-	once	CASSSWVGKETQYF	TGTGCCAGCAGCTCCTGGGTGGGAAAAGAGACCCAGTACTTC
TRBV4-2	TRBJ1-4	TRBD1	-	CASSQGATGKGEKLFF	TGTGCCAGCAGCCAAGGAGCGACAGGGAAGGGTGAAAAACTGTTTTTT
TRBV6-1	TRBJ1-1	-	-	CASSHPGEAEAFF	TGTGCCAGCAGTCATCCGGGAGAAGCTGAAGCTTTCTTT
TRBV2	TRBJ1-5	-	few	CASSGTQSNQPQHF	TGTGCCAGCAGTGGTACACAGAGCAATCAGCCCCAGCATTTT
TRBV6-5	TRBJ2-1	-	few	CASSYRAEQFF	TGTGCCAGCAGTTACCGGGCTGAGCAGTTCTTC
TRBV5-5	TRBJ1-1	-	-	CASSPKLGYSNTEAFF	TGTGCCAGCAGCCCCAAACTCGGTTATTCGAACACTGAAGCTTTCTTT
TRBV28	TRBJ1-6	-	once	CASSFPREGNSPLHF	TGTGCCAGCAGTTTCCCCAGGGAGGGTAATTCACCCCTCCACTTT
TRBV5-1	TRBJ2-7	-	-	CASSLQASASSYNEQYF	TGCGCCAGCAGCTTGCAGGCTAGCGCAAGCTCCTACAATGAGCAGTACTTC
TRBV4-2	TRBJ2-1	-	few	CASSQTATNEQFF	TGTGCCAGCAGTCAGACAGCGACCAATGAGCAGTTCTTC
TRBV14	TRBJ2-3	TRBD1	-	CASSQGTGVRTDTQYF	TGTGCCAGCAGCCAAGGGACAGGGGTGCGCACAGATACGCAGTATTTT
TRBV29-1	TRBJ1-2	-	-	CSVNPRPSGMSGYTF	TGCAGCGTGAATCCCCGCCCCTCCGGGATGTCTGGCTACACCTTC
TRBV29-1	TRBJ2-7	-	many	CSVEVVGYEQYF	TGCAGCGTTGAAGTCGTTGGTTACGAGCAGTACTTC
TRBV12-3/TRBV12-4	TRBJ1-1	-	-	CASSPDRSLTEAFF	TGTGCCAGCAGTCCTGACAGGAGCCTGACAGAAGCTTTCTTT
TRBV28	TRBJ2-5	-	few	CASSSSRFVRQETQYF	TGTGCCAGCAGTTCTAGCAGGTTTGTCCGGCAAGAGACCCAGTACTTC
TRBV4-3	TRBJ2-1	TRBD2	few	CASSQGLAGVPNEQFF	TGCGCCAGCAGCCAAGGACTAGCGGGAGTTCCAAATGAGCAGTTCTTC
TRBV9	TRBJ2-3	-	-	CASSPSAIGDTQYF	TGTGCCAGCAGCCCTAGCGCGATTGGGGATACGCAGTATTTT
TRBV12-3/TRBV12-4	TRBJ2-4	-	few	CASTPGHMHIQYF	TGTGCCAGCACCCCCGGACATATGCACATTCAGTACTTC
TRBV28	TRBJ2-3	-	few	CASSGTLIPRGDTQYF	TGTGCCAGCAGCGGGACGCTAATCCCAAGGGGGGATACGCAGTATTTT
TRBV27	TRBJ2-1	-	-	CASSHRGTGVLNEQFF	TGTGCCAGCAGCCACCGGGGGACGGGAGTATTAAATGAGCAGTTCTTC
TRBV20-1	TRBJ2-7	TRBD2	-	CSARVPLAGGYEQYF	TGCAGTGCTAGAGTACCCCTAGCGGGAGGCTACGAGCAGTACTTC
TRBV20-1	TRBJ2-1	-	-	CSARAPAGNEQFF	TGCAGTGCTAGGGCGCCTGCGGGGAATGAGCAGTTCTTC
TRBV25-1	TRBJ2-1	TRBD2	-	CASSGRLAGVRNEQFF	TGTGCCAGCAGTGGGAGACTAGCGGGAGTGAGGAATGAGCAGTTCTTC
TRBV7-3	TRBJ2-3	TRBD2	few	CASSPHAGGVTDTQYF	TGTGCCAGCAGCCCCCATGCGGGAGGGGTCACAGATACGCAGTATTTT
TRBV7-3	TRBJ2-3	-	-	CASSLTSEDAQYF	TGTGCCAGCAGCTTAACGTCAGAAGATGCGCAGTATTTT
TRBV10-3	TRBJ2-7	TRBD2	-	CAIGEAGTDYEQYF	TGTGCCATCGGGGAAGCGGGGACGGACTACGAGCAGTACTTC
TRBV12-3/TRBV12-4	TRBJ2-1	-	-	CASSLRGFGSEQFF	TGTGCCAGCAGTTTACGAGGGTTCGGAAGTGAGCAGTTCTTC
TRBV5-6	TRBJ2-7	-	-	CTSSFGSGDEQYF	TGTACCAGCAGCTTTGGAAGCGGAGACGAGCAGTACTTC
TRBV6-5	TRBJ2-5	-	-	CAASGAQETQYF	TGTGCCGCCAGTGGGGCGCAAGAGACCCAGTACTTC
TRBV5-1	TRBJ1-4	-	-	CASSFATADEKLFF	TGCGCCAGCAGCTTCGCGACAGCGGATGAAAAACTGTTTTTT
TRBV10-3	TRBJ2-6	-	few	CAIGSSSGANVLTF	TGTGCCATCGGGTCTAGCTCTGGGGCCAACGTCCTGACTTTC
TRBV2	TRBJ1-2	-	-	CASSDMTRGYTF	TGTGCCAGCAGTGATATGACACGTGGCTACACCTTC
TRBV5-6	TRBJ2-5	TRBD1	-	CASSEPGQGQETQYF	TGTGCCAGCTCGGAACCGGGACAGGGGCAAGAGACCCAGTACTTC
TRBV30	TRBJ2-5	TRBD1	-	CAWSVTGGQETQYF	TGTGCCTGGAGTGTGACAGGGGGGCAAGAGACCCAGTACTTC
TRBV4-1	TRBJ2-3	-	few	CASSQSVDTQYF	TGCGCCAGCAGCCAATCCGTGGATACGCAGTATTTT
TRBV13	TRBJ2-1	TRBD2	-	CASSYVGGVLYNEQFF	TGTGCCAGCAGCTACGTGGGGGGGGTCCTTTACAATGAGCAGTTCTTC
TRBV4-2	TRBJ2-7	TRBD2	-	CASSQIAGGTYEQYF	TGTGCCAGCAGCCAGATAGCGGGAGGGACCTACGAGCAGTACTTC
TRBV20-1	TRBJ1-2	TRBD1	-	CSARDRSYGYTF	TGCAGTGCGAGGGACAGAAGTTATGGCTACACCTTC
TRBV25-1	TRBJ2-7	-	few	CASNGGGSEQYF	TGTGCCAGCAATGGGGGAGGTAGCGAGCAGTACTTC
TRBV6-5	TRBJ2-1	-	few	CASSSGFGYNEQFF	TGTGCCAGCAGTTCAGGTTTTGGCTACAATGAGCAGTTCTTC
TRBV12-3/TRBV12-4	TRBJ2-7	TRBD1	-	CVSTGQGTYNEQYF	TGTGTCAGCACGGGACAGGGGACCTACAATGAGCAGTACTTC
TRBV7-9	TRBJ1-5	-	-	CASSTDDVGWGVVNQPQHF	TGTGCCAGCAGTACGGACGACGTGGGTTGGGGGGTGGTTAATCAGCCCCAGCATTTT
TRBV6-1	TRBJ2-1	-	-	CASIKGAGAQFNEQFF	TGTGCCAGCATCAAAGGGGCGGGCGCACAATTCAATGAGCAGTTCTTC